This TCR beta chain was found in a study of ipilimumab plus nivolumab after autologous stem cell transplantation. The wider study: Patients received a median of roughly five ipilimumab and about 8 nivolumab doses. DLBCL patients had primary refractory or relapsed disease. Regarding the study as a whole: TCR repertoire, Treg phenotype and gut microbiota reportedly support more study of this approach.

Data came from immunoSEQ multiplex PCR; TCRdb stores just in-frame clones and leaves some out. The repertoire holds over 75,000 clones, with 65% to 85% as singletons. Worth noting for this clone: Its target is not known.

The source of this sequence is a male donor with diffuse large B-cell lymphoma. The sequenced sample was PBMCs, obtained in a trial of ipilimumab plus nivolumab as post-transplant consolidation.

CDR3 loop: CASSPNIAGKETQYF. For the CDR3, the DNA is TGTGCCAGCAGCCCGAATATAGCGGGAAAAGAGACCCAGTACTTC. The chain employs TRBV9 and TRBJ2-5; 8 bases line up with TRBD2. Looked up from germline, CDR1 is SGDLS and CDR2 is YYNGEE. V lost 4 bases, J lost 3 bases, and 8 bases stayed unmatched. This CDR3 spans 15 amino acids.